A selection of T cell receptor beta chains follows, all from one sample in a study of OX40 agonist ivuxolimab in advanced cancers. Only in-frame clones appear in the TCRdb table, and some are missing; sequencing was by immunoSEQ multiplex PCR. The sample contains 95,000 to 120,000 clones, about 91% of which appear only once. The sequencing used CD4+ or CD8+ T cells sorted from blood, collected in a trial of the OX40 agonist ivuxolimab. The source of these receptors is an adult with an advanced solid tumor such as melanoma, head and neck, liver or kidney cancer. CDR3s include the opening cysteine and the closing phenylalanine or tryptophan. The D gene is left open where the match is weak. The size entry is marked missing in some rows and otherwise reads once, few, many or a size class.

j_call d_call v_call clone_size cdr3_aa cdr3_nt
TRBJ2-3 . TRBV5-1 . CASSFSSGGSTDTQYF TGCGCCAGCAGCTTCAGTAGTGGGGGGAGCACAGATACGCAGTATTTT
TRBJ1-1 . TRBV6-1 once CASSVLGPMNTEAFF TGTGCCAGCAGTGTTCTAGGGCCCATGAACACTGAAGCTTTCTTT
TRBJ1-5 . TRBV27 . CASSPRRGAVSNQPQHF TGTGCCAGCAGTCCAAGGAGGGGGGCGGTAAGCAATCAGCCCCAGCATTTT
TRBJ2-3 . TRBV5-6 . CASSSVGGSADTQYF TGTGCCAGCAGTTCCGTGGGGGGCAGTGCAGATACGCAGTATTTT
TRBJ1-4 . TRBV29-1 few CTAAGINEKLFF TGCACCGCTGCAGGCATTAATGAAAAACTGTTTTTT
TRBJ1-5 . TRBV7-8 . CASSFGGDGNQPQHF TGTGCCAGCAGCTTTGGTGGAGACGGCAATCAGCCCCAGCATTTT
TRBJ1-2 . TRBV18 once CASSPNGVDYGYTF TGTGCCAGCTCACCGAATGGGGTAGACTATGGCTACACCTTC
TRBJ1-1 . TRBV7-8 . CASSFGTPQQAFF TGTGCCAGCAGCTTCGGGACACCCCAGCAAGCTTTCTTT
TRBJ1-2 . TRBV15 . CATSRDMNYGYTF TGTGCCACCAGCAGAGATATGAACTATGGCTACACCTTC
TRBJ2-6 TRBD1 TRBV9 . CASSVRDRVSSGANVLTF TGTGCCAGCAGCGTCCGGGACAGGGTTTCATCTGGGGCCAACGTCCTGACTTTC
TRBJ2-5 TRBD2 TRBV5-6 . CASSPRTSQRETQYF TGTGCCAGCAGCCCTCGGACTAGTCAAAGGGAGACCCAGTACTTC
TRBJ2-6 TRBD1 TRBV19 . CASSIDGQGAAGANVLTF TGTGCCAGTAGTATAGATGGACAGGGGGCGGCTGGGGCCAACGTCCTGACTTTC
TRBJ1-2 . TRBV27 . CASSLQGPVAGYTF TGTGCCAGCAGTTTACAGGGACCTGTCGCGGGCTACACCTTC
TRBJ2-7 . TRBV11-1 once CASSLERGPGEQYF TGTGCCAGCAGCTTAGAAAGAGGACCTGGCGAGCAGTACTTC
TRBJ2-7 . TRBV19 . CASSIQDSRSEQYF TGTGCCAGTAGTATCCAGGACAGCAGGTCTGAGCAGTACTTC
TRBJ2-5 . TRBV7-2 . CASSPTYASWETQYF TGTGCCAGCAGCCCAACGTACGCTAGTTGGGAGACCCAGTACTTC
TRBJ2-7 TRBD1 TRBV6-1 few CASSENRGVGEQYF TGTGCCAGCAGTGAGAACAGGGGAGTTGGGGAGCAGTACTTC
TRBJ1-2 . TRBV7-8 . CASSLSGGSPYGYTF TGTGCCAGCAGCCTTAGCGGCGGGAGCCCCTATGGCTACACCTTC
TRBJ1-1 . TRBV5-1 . CASSQYGVGRGEAFF TGCGCCAGCAGCCAATACGGGGTTGGGCGGGGTGAAGCTTTCTTT
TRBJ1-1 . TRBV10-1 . CASSEMKQTEAFF TGCGCCAGCAGTGAGATGAAGCAGACTGAAGCTTTCTTT
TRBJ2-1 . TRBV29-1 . CSVARGLNEQFF TGCAGCGTGGCTCGGGGTTTGAATGAGCAGTTCTTC
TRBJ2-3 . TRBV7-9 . CASSSQGRRYF TGTGCCAGCAGCTCCCAGGGGAGGCGGTATTTT
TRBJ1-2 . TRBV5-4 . CASSLEVRQGWGYTF TGTGCCAGCAGCTTGGAAGTCCGGCAGGGGTGGGGCTACACCTTC